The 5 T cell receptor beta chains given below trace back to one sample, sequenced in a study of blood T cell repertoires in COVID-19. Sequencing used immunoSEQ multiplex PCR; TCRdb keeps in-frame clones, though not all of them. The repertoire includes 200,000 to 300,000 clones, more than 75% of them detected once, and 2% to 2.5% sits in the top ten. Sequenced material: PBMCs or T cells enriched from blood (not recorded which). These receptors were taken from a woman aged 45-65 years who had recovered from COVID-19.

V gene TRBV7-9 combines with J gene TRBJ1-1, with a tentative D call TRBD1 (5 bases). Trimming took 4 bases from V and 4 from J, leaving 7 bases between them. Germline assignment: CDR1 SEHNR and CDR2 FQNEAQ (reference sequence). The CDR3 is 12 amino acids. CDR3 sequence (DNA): TGTGCCAGCAGCTCGGGGGGCACTGAAGCTTTCTTT. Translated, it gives CASSSGGTEAFF.

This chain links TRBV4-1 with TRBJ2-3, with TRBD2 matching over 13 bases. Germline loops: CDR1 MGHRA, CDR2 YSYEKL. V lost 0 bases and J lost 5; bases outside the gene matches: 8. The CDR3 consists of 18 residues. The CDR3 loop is CASSQDRTSGSGVDTQYF. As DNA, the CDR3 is TGCGCCAGCAGCCAAGATAGGACTAGCGGGAGTGGCGTAGATACGCAGTATTTT.

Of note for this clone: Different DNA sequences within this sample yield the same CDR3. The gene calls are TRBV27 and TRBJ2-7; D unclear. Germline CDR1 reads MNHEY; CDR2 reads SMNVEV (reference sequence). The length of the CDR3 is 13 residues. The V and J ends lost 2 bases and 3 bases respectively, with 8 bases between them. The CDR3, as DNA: TGTGCCAGCAGTTTAAACTCCTACTACGAGCAGTACTTC. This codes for CASSLNSYYEQYF.

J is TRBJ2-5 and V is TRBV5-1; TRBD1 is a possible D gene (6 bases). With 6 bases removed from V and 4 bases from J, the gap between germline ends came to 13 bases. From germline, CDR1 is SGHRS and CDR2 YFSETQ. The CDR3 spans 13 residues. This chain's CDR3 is CASKGQSLETQYF. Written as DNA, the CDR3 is TGCGCCAGCAAGGGACAATCGTTAGAGACCCAGTACTTC.

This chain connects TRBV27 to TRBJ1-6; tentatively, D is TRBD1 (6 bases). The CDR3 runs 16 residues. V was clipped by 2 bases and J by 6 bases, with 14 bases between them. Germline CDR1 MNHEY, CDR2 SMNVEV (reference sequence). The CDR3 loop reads CASSLSYGGANSPLHF. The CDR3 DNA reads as TGTGCCAGCAGTTTAAGTTACGGGGGGGCTAATTCACCCCTCCACTTT.